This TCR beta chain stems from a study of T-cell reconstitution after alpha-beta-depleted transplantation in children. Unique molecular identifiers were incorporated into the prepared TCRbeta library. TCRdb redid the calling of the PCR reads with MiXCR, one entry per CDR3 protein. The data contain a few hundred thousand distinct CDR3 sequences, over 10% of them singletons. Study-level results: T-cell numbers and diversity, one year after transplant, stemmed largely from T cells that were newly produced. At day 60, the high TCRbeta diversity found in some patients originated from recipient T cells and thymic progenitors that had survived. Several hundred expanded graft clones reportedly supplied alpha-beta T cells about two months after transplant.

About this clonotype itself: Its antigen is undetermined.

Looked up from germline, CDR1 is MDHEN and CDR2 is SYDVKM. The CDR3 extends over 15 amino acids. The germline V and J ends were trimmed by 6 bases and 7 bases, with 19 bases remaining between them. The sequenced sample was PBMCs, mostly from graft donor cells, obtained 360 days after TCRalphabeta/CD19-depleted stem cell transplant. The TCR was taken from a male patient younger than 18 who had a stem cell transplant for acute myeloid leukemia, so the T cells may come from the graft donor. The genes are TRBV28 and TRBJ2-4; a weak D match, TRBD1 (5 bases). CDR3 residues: CASSPTAGIYNIQYF. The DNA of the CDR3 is TGTGCCAGCAGCCCGACCGCAGGGATTTACAACATTCAGTACTTC.